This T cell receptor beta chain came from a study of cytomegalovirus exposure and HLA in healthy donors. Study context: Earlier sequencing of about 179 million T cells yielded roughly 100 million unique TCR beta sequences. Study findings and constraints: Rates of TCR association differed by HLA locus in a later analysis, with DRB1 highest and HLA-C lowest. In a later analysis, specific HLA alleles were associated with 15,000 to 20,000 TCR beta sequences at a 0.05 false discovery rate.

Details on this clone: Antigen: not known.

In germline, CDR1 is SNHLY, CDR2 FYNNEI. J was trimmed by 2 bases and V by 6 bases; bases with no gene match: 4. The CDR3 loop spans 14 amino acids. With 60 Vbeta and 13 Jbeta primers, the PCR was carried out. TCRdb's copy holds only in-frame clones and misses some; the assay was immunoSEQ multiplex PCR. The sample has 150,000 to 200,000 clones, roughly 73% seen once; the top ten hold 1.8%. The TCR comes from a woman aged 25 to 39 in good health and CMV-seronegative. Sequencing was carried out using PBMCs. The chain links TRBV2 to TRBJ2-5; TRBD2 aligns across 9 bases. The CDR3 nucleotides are TGTGCCAGCAGGAAGGGACTAGCTCAAGAGACCCAGTACTTC. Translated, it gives CASRKGLAQETQYF.